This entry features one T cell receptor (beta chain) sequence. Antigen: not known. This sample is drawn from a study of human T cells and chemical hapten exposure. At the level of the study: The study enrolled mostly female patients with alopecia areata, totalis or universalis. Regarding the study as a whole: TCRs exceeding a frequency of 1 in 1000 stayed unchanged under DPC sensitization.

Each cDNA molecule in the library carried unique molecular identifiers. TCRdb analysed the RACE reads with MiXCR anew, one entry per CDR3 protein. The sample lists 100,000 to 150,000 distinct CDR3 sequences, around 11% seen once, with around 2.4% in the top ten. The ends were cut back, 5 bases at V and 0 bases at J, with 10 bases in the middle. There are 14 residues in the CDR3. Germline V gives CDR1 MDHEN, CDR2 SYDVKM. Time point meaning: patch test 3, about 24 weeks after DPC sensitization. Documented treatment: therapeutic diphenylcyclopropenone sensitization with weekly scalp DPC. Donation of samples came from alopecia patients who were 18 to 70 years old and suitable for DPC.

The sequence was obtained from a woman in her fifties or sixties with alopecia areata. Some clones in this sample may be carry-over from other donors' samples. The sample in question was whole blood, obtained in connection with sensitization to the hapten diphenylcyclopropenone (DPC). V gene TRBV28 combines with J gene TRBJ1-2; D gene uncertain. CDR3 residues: CASSRLVSNYGYTF. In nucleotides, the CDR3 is TGTGCCAGCAGTCGTCTGGTCTCTAACTATGGCTACACCTTC.